The clone carrying this T cell receptor (beta chain) occurred once. The time point here: peripheral blood 6 weeks after treatment start. These data are taken from a study of PD-L1 blockade in urothelial cancer. About the research overall: A median of about 130,000 T cells was found in the blood samples.

The CDR3 is made up of 15 amino acids. V lost 3 bases, J lost 5 bases, and 14 bases lay in between. Germline CDR1 LGHNA, CDR2 YSLEER. Assay: immunoSEQ multiplex PCR; the TCRdb copy retains only in-frame clones and omits some. Here the sample spans under 70,000 clones, almost 90% being singletons. The sequencing here drew on PBMCs, taken around atezolizumab (anti-PD-L1) treatment. This sequence originates from a man in his sixties with urothelial cancer. V gene TRBV4-3 combines with J gene TRBJ1-5; perhaps TRBD1 as D (6 bases). In nucleotides, the CDR3 is TGCGCCAGCAGCCAGGATCAGGGGATGGATCAGCCCCAGCATTTT. Its protein product is CASSQDQGMDQPQHF.